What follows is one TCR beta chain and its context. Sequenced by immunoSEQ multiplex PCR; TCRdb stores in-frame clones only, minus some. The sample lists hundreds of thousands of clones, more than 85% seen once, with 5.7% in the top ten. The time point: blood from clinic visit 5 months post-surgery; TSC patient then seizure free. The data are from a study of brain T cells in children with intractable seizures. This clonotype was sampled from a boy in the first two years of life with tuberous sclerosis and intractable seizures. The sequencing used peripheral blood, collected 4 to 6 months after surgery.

The CDR3 region has the DNA TGTGCCAGCAGTTACTCTGGCAGAGCCGACTATGGCTACACCTTC. Its translation is CASSYSGRADYGYTF. This rearrangement joins TRBV6-5 to TRBJ1-2; unclear D gene. Trimming removed 0 bases from V and 3 bases from J, with 11 bases in between. Germline values: CDR1 MNHEY, CDR2 SVGAGI. This CDR3 is 15 amino acids long.